Below are 32 T cell receptor beta chains sequenced from a single sample in a study of blood T cell repertoires in COVID-19. Clones were sequenced by immunoSEQ multiplex PCR, and TCRdb holds only the in-frame ones, with some missing. In the table there are 9,500 to 15,000 clones, 72% of which are singletons. The sample taken for sequencing was peripheral blood. The receptor set was obtained from a man aged 60 to 75 with COVID-19, enrolled during active disease.

This rearrangement joins TRBV18 to TRBJ2-1; 7 bases line up with TRBD2. The CDR3 totals 12 residues. Germline-derived CDR1 and CDR2 are KGHSH and LQKENI. V shed 3 bases, J shed 8 bases, and the junction held 1 base outside the gene matches. The DNA of the CDR3 is TGTGCCAGCTCACCCCGGGAGGATGAGCAGTTCTTC. Translating it yields CASSPREDEQFF.

This clone was seen only a few times. The chain carries TRBV27 and TRBJ2-5; D might be TRBD1 (6 bases). Germline V gives CDR1 MNHEY, CDR2 SMNVEV (reference sequence). CDR3 length equals 12 residues. Trimming removed 6 bases at V and 5 bases at J, with 10 bases between. Here the CDR3 reads CASRTGEETQYF. In DNA, the CDR3 is TGTGCCAGCAGGACAGGAGAGGAGACCCAGTACTTC.

The J gene is TRBJ2-7, the V gene TRBV5-4; the match to TRBD2 covers 10 bases. The CDR3 has 15 amino acids. V dropped 5 bases and J dropped 6; count of bases not matched to a gene: 11. Germline V gene data show CDR1 as SGHNT and CDR2 as YYREEE (reference sequence). Written as DNA, the CDR3 is TGTGCCAGCAGGACCGGGGGCCTAGCGGGGGCCGAGCAGTACTTC. It translates to CASRTGGLAGAEQYF.

V and J are TRBV5-4 and TRBJ1-2; the match to TRBD1 covers 10 bases. The CDR3 extends over 16 amino acids. Germline V gene lookup returns CDR1 SGHNT and CDR2 YYREEE (reference sequence). The junction had 6 bases not matched to a gene; V was cut back by 2 bases and J by 2 bases. CDR3 amino acids: CASSFLGQGTNYGYTF. CDR3 sequence (DNA): TGTGCCAGCAGCTTTTTGGGACAGGGGACGAACTATGGCTACACCTTC.

The V call is TRBV25-1, the J call TRBJ2-2; 7 nucleotides align to TRBD1. V lost 0 bases, J lost 7 bases, and 5 bases stayed unmatched. Germline V gene sequence: CDR1 MGHDK, CDR2 SYGVNS. The CDR3 sequence is 15 residues long. CDR3 region: CASSEYEGASGELFF. In DNA form, the CDR3 reads TGTGCCAGCAGTGAATATGAGGGGGCAAGCGGGGAGCTGTTTTTT.

Only a few counts were recorded for this clone. The chain employs TRBV30 and TRBJ2-2; 9 bases fit TRBD1. Germline values: CDR1 GTSNPN, CDR2 SVGIG (reference sequence). This CDR3 comprises 16 residues. With 2 bases clipped from V and 3 bases from J, the junction kept 7 bases outside the gene matches. CDR3 sequence reads: CAWSRVRTGDTGELFF. CDR3 coding DNA: TGTGCCTGGAGTAGGGTTAGGACAGGGGACACCGGGGAGCTGTTTTTT.

Judged by abundance, this clone is medium-sized (0.01 to 0.1%). V is TRBV27 and J is TRBJ1-6, with 7 bases fitting TRBD1. The germline V gene encodes CDR1 MNHEY and CDR2 SMNVEV (reference sequence). Losses at the gene ends were 5 bases for V and 2 bases for J; bases not matched to a gene: 6. CDR3 length: 16 amino acids. The CDR3 protein is CASSLQGTPYNSPLHF. The DNA of the CDR3 is TGTGCCAGCAGTCTACAGGGGACTCCCTATAATTCACCCCTCCACTTT.

The chain combines TRBV29-1 with TRBJ2-5; 7 bases line up with TRBD2. V shed 4 bases, J shed 5 bases, and the junction held 4 bases outside the gene matches. This CDR3 has 12 amino acids. The germline V gene encodes CDR1 SQVTM and CDR2 ANQGSEA. The CDR3 protein is CSVVGRVETQYF. DNA of the CDR3: TGCAGCGTTGTGGGGAGGGTGGAGACCCAGTACTTC.

This chain uses TRBV13 with TRBJ2-7, with D hard to call. Trimming pared 5 bases from V and 3 bases from J, leaving 14 bases between. Germline V gene sequence: CDR1 PRHDT, CDR2 FYEKMQ (reference sequence). This CDR3 is 14 amino acids long. CDR3 protein: CASSHRARSYEQYV. CDR3 DNA sequence: TGTGCCAGCAGCCATCGAGCCCGAAGCTACGAGCAGTACGTC.

This chain uses TRBV5-6 with TRBJ1-2; 8 positions match TRBD1. This CDR3 contains 13 residues. After removal of 6 bases from V and 10 bases from J, the junction contained 11 bases not matched to a gene. The germline V gene encodes CDR1 SGHDT and CDR2 YYEEEE. Written as DNA, the CDR3 is TGTGCCAGCACCCTTGGGACAGGTTCGGACTACACCTTC. Translated, it gives CASTLGTGSDYTF.

The chain links TRBV5-5 to TRBJ2-7; TRBD2 aligns across 8 bases. The CDR3 is made up of 16 amino acids. From germline, CDR1 is SGHKS and CDR2 YYEKEE (reference sequence). J gave up 0 bases and V 4 bases, and 9 bases lay outside the gene matches. The CDR3 protein is CASSLVGGGSSYEQYF. The CDR3 DNA reads as TGTGCCAGCAGCCTGGTAGGCGGGGGGAGCTCCTACGAGCAGTACTTC.

This chain joins TRBV27 and TRBJ1-6; possibly TRBD1 for D (6 bases). V was clipped by 3 bases and J by 7 bases, with 13 bases between them. The germline V gene encodes CDR1 MNHEY and CDR2 SMNVEV (reference sequence). The CDR3 contains 15 residues. The chain's CDR3 is CASSFGGRNNSPLHF. The CDR3 coding sequence is TGTGCCAGCAGTTTCGGGGGGCGAAACAATTCACCCCTCCACTTT.

This clone has just a few counts. The genes are TRBV18 and TRBJ1-3; D might be TRBD1 (6 bases). From germline, CDR1 is KGHSH and CDR2 LQKENI. V was cut by 3 bases and J by 2 bases, with 17 bases left in between. CDR3 length: 17 amino acids. The CDR3 region has the DNA TGTGCCAGCTCACCGACGACTCAGGGGACTACTGGAAACACCATATATTTT. Its translation: CASSPTTQGTTGNTIYF.

This clone was observed a handful of times. The CDR3 DNA sequence: TGTGCCAGCAGTTTAATAAGCGGACGGTCCAGAGAGACCCAGTACTTC. Protein sequence: CASSLISGRSRETQYF. This chain connects TRBV28 to TRBJ2-5, with D perhaps TRBD2 (5 bases). The V end lost 2 bases, the J end lost 4 bases, and 17 bases lay between the germline ends. This CDR3 comprises 16 residues. Germline V gene data show CDR1 as MDHEN and CDR2 as SYDVKM.

This chain connects TRBV5-1 to TRBJ2-5, with 7 nucleotides matching TRBD2. The CDR3 length is 16 residues. Looked up from germline, CDR1 is SGHRS and CDR2 is YFSETQ. V dropped 3 bases and J dropped 4; count of bases not matched to a gene: 12. CDR3 DNA sequence: TGCGCCAGCAGCTCCCCCGGAACGGGAGGTTTAGAGACCCAGTACTTC. It yields the protein CASSSPGTGGLETQYF.

The rearrangement uses TRBV6-1 and TRBJ2-3; TRBD2 aligns across 12 bases. The V gene's germline CDR1 is MNHNS and CDR2 SASEGT. V trimming: 4 bases; J trimming: 1 base; junction bases outside the gene matches: 6. The CDR3 runs 17 residues. Here the CDR3 reads CASSARRTSGGTDTQYF. The CDR3, as DNA: TGTGCCAGCAGTGCTAGGCGGACTAGCGGGGGCACAGATACGCAGTATTTT.

This clone was counted a few times. The J gene is TRBJ2-1, the V gene TRBV3-1 (or the pseudogene TRBV3-2), with 16 bases matching TRBD2. V shed 4 bases and J 8 bases; nucleotides not matched to a gene: 8. The CDR3 consists of 17 residues. CDR1 is LGHDT and CDR2 is YNNKEL in the germline V gene (reference sequence). CDR3 residues: CASSLGTSGRVIDEQFF. Written as DNA, the CDR3 is TGTGCCAGCAGCCTCGGGACTAGCGGGAGGGTTATAGATGAGCAGTTCTTC.

The chain couples TRBV7-2 to TRBJ2-7; D is perhaps TRBD2 (5 bases). Trimming left V 5 bases short and J 2 bases short, with 13 bases between. There are 14 residues in the CDR3. Germline V gene sequence: CDR1 SGHTA, CDR2 FQGNSA. The CDR3 loop is CASSLRTDPYEQYV. Here the CDR3 DNA reads TGTGCCAGCAGCCTCCGGACTGACCCCTACGAGCAGTACGTC.

This clone rates as large. The identical CDR3 is also encoded by other nucleotide sequences in the sample. This sequence joins TRBV7-9 and TRBJ2-7, with 8 bases that match TRBD2. The germline gives CDR1 SEHNR, CDR2 FQNEAQ (reference sequence). V lost 3 bases, J lost 1 base, and 14 bases stayed unmatched. This CDR3 is built from 18 residues. The CDR3 region has the DNA TGTGCCAGCAGCTTCGGGGGCGGCGCGGGGGGCGCATCCTACGAGCAGTACTTC. Its translation is CASSFGGGAGGASYEQYF.

The gene calls are TRBV7-2 and TRBJ2-3; 12 bases agree with TRBD2. Germline CDR1 and CDR2: SGHTA and FQGNSA. With 2 bases clipped from V and 4 bases from J, the junction kept 7 bases outside the gene matches. There are 17 residues in the CDR3. The CDR3: CASSLRASGGGADTQYF. The CDR3 nucleotides read TGTGCCAGCAGCTTACGGGCTAGCGGGGGGGGCGCAGATACGCAGTATTTT.

The V gene is TRBV19, the J gene TRBJ1-5, with D possibly matching TRBD1 (5 bases). The CDR3 spans 13 residues. The germline V gene has CDR1 LNHDA and CDR2 SQIVND (reference sequence). V lost 6 bases and J lost 3, with 9 bases in between. The CDR3 DNA reads as TGTGCCAGTAGCGTGGGGCCCAATCAGCCCCAGCATTTT. This codes for CASSVGPNQPQHF.

The count of this clone is one. This chain uses TRBV6-6 with TRBJ2-7; D is possibly TRBD1 (6 bases). V was shortened by 8 bases and J by 3 bases, with 17 bases between the two germline ends. The CDR3 has 14 residues. Germline-derived CDR1 and CDR2 are MNHNY and SVGAGI (reference sequence). CDR3 region: CASGKTGRHYEQYF. DNA for the CDR3: TGTGCCAGCGGTAAGACAGGACGACACTACGAGCAGTACTTC.

This clone has a single count. The chain joins TRBV9 to TRBJ2-5, with 10 bases that match TRBD1. This CDR3 has 14 residues. The V segment lost 4 bases and the J segment 2 bases; nucleotides outside the gene matches: 2. The germline V gene encodes CDR1 SGDLS and CDR2 YYNGEE. The CDR3: CASSRDRGQETQYF. The CDR3 bases are TGTGCCAGCAGCAGGGACAGGGGACAAGAGACCCAGTACTTC. Together with reference TRBV9 and TRBJ2-5, the CDR3 gives the full variable domain: DSGVTQTPKHLITATGQRVTLRCSPRSGDLSVYWYQQSLDQGLQFLIQYYNGEERAKGNILERFSAQQFPDLHSELNLSSLELGDSALYFCASSRDRGQETQYFGPGTRLLVL.

The chain carries TRBV7-2 and TRBJ1-1; tentative D call: TRBD1 (5 bases). V was trimmed by 6 bases and J by 6 bases, leaving 17 bases between them. Per the germline V gene, CDR1 is SGHTA and CDR2 is FQGNSA. There are 14 residues in the CDR3. CDR3 bases: TGTGCCAGCAGTCGACCGGGACTACCCCCTGAAGCTTTCTTT. This gives the protein CASSRPGLPPEAFF.

The chain links TRBV6-1 to TRBJ1-6, with D hard to call. V was trimmed by 0 bases and J by 12 bases, leaving 24 bases between them. CDR1 is MNHNS and CDR2 is SASEGT in the germline V gene. This CDR3 region has 18 residues. The CDR3 is CASSEAFSRGGSSLPLHF. The CDR3 region has the DNA TGTGCCAGCAGTGAAGCGTTTTCGCGGGGTGGGTCAAGTTTACCCCTCCACTTT.

The chain employs TRBV19 and TRBJ2-4; possible D gene TRBD2, 6 bases. Germline-derived CDR1 and CDR2 are LNHDA and SQIVND (reference sequence). The CDR3 is 15 amino acids. Trimming pared 1 base from V and 8 bases from J, leaving 15 bases between. This CDR3 is CASSIGGTSQYIQYF. The CDR3 DNA reads as TGTGCCAGTAGTATAGGCGGGACCTCGCAGTACATTCAGTACTTC.

The V and J genes are TRBV28 and TRBJ1-4; 9 bases fit TRBD1. The V gene end was trimmed by 5 bases and the J gene end by 7 bases; junction bases not matched to a gene: 8. This CDR3 has 15 amino acids. CDR1 is MDHEN and CDR2 is SYDVKM in the germline V gene. Here the CDR3 reads CASSPSGTGTEKLFF. CDR3 in DNA: TGTGCCAGCAGTCCCTCTGGGACAGGGACTGAAAAACTGTTTTTT.

CDR3 sequence: CASSLAYVDRNTEAFF. The CDR3 DNA reads as TGTGCCAGCAGCTTAGCCTACGTGGACAGGAACACTGAAGCTTTCTTT. The V gene is TRBV7-9, the J gene TRBJ1-1; D perhaps matches TRBD1 (6 bases). V was cut by 0 bases and J by 1 base, with 12 bases left in between. CDR1 and CDR2 from the germline V gene are SEHNR and FQNEAQ (reference sequence). The CDR3 length is 16 residues.

The chain combines TRBV7-9 with TRBJ2-4; 7 nucleotides match TRBD2. Trimming at V came to 5 bases and at J to 8 bases, leaving 9 bases not matched to a gene. Germline CDR1 reads SEHNR; CDR2 reads FQNEAQ (reference sequence). CDR3 size: 14 residues. This CDR3 is CASSQAAGEDIQYF. The CDR3 DNA follows: TGTGCCAGCAGCCAGGCCGCGGGGGAGGACATTCAGTACTTC. Variable domain in full (rest from reference TRBV7-9 and TRBJ2-4): DTGVSQNPRHKITKRGQNVTFRCDPISEHNRLYWYRQTLGQGPEFLTYFQNEAQLEKSRLLSDRFSAERPKGSFSTLEIQRTEQGDSAMYLCASSQAAGEDIQYFGAGTRLSVL.

The chain is built from TRBV28 and TRBJ2-2, with 8 bases matching TRBD1. Germline trimming cut 5 bases from V and 6 bases from J; bases unmatched to any gene: 11. The length of the CDR3 is 16 residues. CDR1 is MDHEN and CDR2 is SYDVKM in the germline V gene. CDR3 in DNA: TGTGCCAGCAGTCATAACAGGGGGACCGTAGCCGGGGAGCTGTTTTTT. It encodes CASSHNRGTVAGELFF.

This clone appeared a few times. The V and J genes are TRBV5-4 and TRBJ1-1; the D gene is possibly TRBD1 (5 bases). Per the germline V gene, CDR1 is SGHNT and CDR2 is YYREEE (reference sequence). V dropped 0 bases and J dropped 4 bases, with 10 bases sitting between them. CDR3 length equals 14 residues. The CDR3 is CASSLVGGSTEAFF. The CDR3 region has the DNA TGTGCCAGCAGCTTGGTGGGGGGGAGCACTGAAGCTTTCTTT.

Only one count was recorded for this clone. The chain links TRBV5-1 to TRBJ2-5; D not certain. CDR3 length: 11 residues. Germline V lookup: CDR1 SGHRS, CDR2 YFSETQ. V was pared by 0 bases and J by 5 bases, with 2 bases between. CDR3 amino acids: CASSLAETQYF. Written as DNA, the CDR3 is TGCGCCAGCAGCTTGGCGGAGACCCAGTACTTC.